The TCR beta chain under discussion was sequenced for a study of response to subunit inactivated influenza vaccine. General study results and limits: The authors proposed limited new T cell recruitment per seasonal influenza vaccination.

This CDR3 is 16 amino acids long. Germline V gene lookup returns CDR1 SGHRS and CDR2 YFSETQ. V lost 4 bases, J lost 6 bases, and 11 bases stayed unmatched. TCRdb re-called the RT-PCR reads with MiXCR, one entry per CDR3 protein. The sample holds hundreds of thousands of distinct CDR3 sequences, 10% to 15% seen once. This clonotype was observed many times. Its antigen is not known. This specimen was PBMCs from blood, taken on the day of vaccination. This clonotype was sampled from a man in his fifties or sixties who received an inactivated influenza vaccine. The rearrangement joins TRBV5-1 to TRBJ2-1, with 9 bases fitting TRBD1. CDR3 in amino acids: CASSTGGTGFVNEQFF. Written as DNA, the CDR3 is TGCGCCAGCAGCACCGGCGGGACAGGGTTCGTCAATGAGCAGTTCTTC. Filled out from reference TRBV5-1 and TRBJ2-1, the complete variable domain reads KAGVTQTPRYLIKTRGQQVTLSCSPISGHRSVSWYQQTPGQGLQFLFEYFSETQRNKGNFPGRFSGRQFSNSRSEMNVSTLELGDSALYLCASSTGGTGFVNEQFFGPGTRLTVL.